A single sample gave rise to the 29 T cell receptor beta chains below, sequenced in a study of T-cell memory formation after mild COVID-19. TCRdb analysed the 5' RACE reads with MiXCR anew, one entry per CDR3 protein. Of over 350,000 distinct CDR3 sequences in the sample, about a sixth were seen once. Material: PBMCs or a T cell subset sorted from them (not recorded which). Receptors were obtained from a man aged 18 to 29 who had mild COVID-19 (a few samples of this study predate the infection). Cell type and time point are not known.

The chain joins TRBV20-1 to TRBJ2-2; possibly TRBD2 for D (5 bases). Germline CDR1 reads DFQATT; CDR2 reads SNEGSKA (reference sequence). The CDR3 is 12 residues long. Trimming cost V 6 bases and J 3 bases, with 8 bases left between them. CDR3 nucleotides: TGCAGTGCCTTGGGAGACACCGGGGAGCTGTTTTTT. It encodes CSALGDTGELFF.

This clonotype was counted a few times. The CDR3 loop is CASSRRGGQVSEQFF. The CDR3 DNA reads TGTGCCAGCAGCAGGCGGGGGGGCCAGGTCAGTGAGCAGTTCTTC. V and J are TRBV11-3 and TRBJ2-1, with 9 bases lining up with TRBD2. Germline V CDR1 and CDR2: SGHNT, YENEEA. V gave up 5 bases and J gave up 9 bases; unmatched junction bases: 11. The CDR3 has 15 amino acids.

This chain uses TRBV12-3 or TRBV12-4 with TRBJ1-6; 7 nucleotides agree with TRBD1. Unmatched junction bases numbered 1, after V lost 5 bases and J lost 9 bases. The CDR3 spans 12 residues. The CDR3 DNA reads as TGTGCCAGCAGTGGACAGGTTTCACCCCTCCACTTT. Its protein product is CASSGQVSPLHF.

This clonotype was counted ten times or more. The CDR3 loop reads CASRRGFTDTQYF. CDR3 in DNA: TGCGCCAGTAGGAGGGGATTCACAGATACGCAGTATTTT. The chain employs TRBV5-1 and TRBJ2-3; D might be TRBD2 (6 bases). The V gene lost 8 bases and the J gene lost 2 bases, with 12 bases spanning the gap. This CDR3 has 13 residues. Germline V gene data show CDR1 as SGHRS and CDR2 as YFSETQ.

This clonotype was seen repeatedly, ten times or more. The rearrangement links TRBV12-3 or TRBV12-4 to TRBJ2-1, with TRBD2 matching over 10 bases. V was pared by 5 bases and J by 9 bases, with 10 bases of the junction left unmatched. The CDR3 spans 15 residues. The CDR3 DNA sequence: TGTGCCAGCAGTCCATTAGCGGGGGGCCAGGGTGAGCAGTTCTTC. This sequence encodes CASSPLAGGQGEQFF.

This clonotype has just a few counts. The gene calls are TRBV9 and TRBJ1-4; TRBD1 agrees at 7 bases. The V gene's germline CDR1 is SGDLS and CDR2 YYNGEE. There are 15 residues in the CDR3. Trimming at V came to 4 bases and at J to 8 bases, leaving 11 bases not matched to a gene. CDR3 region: CASSRTGQVREKLFF. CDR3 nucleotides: TGTGCCAGCAGCCGTACTGGACAGGTGCGGGAAAAACTGTTTTTT.

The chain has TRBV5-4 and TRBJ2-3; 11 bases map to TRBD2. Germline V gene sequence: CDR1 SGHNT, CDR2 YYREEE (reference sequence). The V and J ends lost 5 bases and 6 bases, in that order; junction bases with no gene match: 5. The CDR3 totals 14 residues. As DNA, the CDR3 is TGTGCCAGCAGACTAGCGGGGGCACCGGATACGCAGTATTTT. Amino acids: CASRLAGAPDTQYF.

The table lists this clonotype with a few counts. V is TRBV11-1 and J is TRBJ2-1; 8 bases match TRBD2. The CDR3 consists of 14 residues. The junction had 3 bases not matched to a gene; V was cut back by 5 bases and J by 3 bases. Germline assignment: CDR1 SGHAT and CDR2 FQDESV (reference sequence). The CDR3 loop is CASSRGTSYNEQFF. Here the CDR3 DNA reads TGTGCCAGCAGCCGGGGGACTAGCTACAATGAGCAGTTCTTC.

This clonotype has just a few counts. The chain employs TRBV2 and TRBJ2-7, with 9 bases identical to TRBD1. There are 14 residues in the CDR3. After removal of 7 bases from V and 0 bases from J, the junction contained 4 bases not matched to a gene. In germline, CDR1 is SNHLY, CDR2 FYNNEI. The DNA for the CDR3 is TGTGCCAGCACCGGACAGGGGCCCTCCTACGAGCAGTACTTC. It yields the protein CASTGQGPSYEQYF.

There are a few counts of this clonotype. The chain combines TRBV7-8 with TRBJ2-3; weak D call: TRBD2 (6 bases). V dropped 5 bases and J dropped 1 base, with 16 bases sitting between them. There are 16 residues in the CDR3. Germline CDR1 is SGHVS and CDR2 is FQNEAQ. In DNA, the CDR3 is TGTGCCAGCAGCCCGGGGACTCTGGGCCGCACAGATACGCAGTATTTT. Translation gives CASSPGTLGRTDTQYF.

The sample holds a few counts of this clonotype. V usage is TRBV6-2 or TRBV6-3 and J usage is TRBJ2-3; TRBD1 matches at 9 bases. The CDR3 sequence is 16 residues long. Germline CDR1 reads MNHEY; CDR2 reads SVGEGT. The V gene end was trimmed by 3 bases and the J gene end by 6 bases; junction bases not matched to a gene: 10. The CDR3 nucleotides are TGTGCCAGCAGTTATTGGAGGACAGGGGATTTTGATACGCAGTATTTT. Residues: CASSYWRTGDFDTQYF.

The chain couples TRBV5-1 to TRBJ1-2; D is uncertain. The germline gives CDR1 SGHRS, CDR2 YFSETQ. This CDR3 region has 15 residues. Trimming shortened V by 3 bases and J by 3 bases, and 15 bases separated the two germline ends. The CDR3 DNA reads TGCGCCAGCAGCTCGGCGGCAGGATTGGACTATGGCTACACCTTC. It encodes CASSSAAGLDYGYTF.

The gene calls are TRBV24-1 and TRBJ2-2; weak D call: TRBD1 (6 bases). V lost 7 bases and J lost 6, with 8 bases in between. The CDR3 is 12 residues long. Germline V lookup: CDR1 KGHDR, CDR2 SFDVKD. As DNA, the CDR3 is TGTGCCACCAGCGCAGGGGCCGGGGAGCTGTTTTTT. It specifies CATSAGAGELFF.

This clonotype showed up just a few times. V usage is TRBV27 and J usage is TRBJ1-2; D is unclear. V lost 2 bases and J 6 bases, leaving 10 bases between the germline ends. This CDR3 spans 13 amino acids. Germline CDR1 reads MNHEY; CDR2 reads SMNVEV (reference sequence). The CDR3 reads CASSLGHRDGYTF. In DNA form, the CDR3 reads TGTGCCAGCAGTTTAGGCCACAGAGATGGCTACACCTTC.

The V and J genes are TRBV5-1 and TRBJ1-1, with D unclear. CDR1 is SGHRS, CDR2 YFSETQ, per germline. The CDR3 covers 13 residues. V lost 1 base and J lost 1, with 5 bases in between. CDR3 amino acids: CASSLMTNTEAFF. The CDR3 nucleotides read TGCGCCAGCAGCTTGATGACGAACACTGAAGCTTTCTTT. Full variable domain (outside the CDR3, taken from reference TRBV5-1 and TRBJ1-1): KAGVTQTPRYLIKTRGQQVTLSCSPISGHRSVSWYQQTPGQGLQFLFEYFSETQRNKGNFPGRFSGRQFSNSRSEMNVSTLELGDSALYLCASSLMTNTEAFFGQGTRLTVV.

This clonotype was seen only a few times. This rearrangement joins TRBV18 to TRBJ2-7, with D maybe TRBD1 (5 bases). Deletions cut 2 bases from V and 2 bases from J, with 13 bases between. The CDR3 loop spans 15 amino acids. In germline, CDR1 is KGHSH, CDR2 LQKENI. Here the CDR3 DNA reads TGTGCCAGCTCACCAATCCAGGGCCCCACCTACGAGCAGTACTTC. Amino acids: CASSPIQGPTYEQYF.

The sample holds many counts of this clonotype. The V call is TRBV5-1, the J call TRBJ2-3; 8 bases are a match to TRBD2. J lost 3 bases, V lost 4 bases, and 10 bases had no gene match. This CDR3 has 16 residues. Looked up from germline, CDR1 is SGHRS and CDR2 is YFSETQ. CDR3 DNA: TGCGCCAGCAGCAGCTTCTCACTAGCGGCGACAGATACGCAGTATTTT. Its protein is CASSSFSLAATDTQYF.

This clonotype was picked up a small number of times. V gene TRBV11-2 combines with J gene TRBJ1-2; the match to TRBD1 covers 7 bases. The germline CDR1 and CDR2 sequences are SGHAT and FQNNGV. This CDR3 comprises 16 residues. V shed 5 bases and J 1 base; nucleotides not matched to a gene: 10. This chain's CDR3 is CASSPEVGQVNYGYTF. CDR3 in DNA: TGTGCCAGCAGCCCCGAGGTCGGACAGGTTAACTATGGCTACACCTTC.

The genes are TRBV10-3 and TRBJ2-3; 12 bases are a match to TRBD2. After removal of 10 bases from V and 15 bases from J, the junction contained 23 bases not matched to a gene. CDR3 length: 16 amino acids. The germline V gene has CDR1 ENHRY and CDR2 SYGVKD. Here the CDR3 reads CANSPVGGTSGRGHYF. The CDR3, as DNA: TGTGCCAACAGCCCCGTGGGTGGGACTAGCGGGCGAGGCCATTATTTT.

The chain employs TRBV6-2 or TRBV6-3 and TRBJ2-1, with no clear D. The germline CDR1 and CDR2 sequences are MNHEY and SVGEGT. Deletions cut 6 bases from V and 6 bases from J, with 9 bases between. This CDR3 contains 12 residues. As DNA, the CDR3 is TGTGCCAGCAGCCGACTCACCAATGAGCAGTTCTTC. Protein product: CASSRLTNEQFF.

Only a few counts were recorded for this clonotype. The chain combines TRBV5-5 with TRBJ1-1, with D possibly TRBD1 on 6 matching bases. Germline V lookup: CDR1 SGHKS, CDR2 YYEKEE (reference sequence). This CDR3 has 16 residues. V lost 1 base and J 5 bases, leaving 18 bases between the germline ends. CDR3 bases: TGTGCCAGCAGCTTGTTGGGCTCAGGGGTTGGAACTGAAGCTTTCTTT. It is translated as CASSLLGSGVGTEAFF.

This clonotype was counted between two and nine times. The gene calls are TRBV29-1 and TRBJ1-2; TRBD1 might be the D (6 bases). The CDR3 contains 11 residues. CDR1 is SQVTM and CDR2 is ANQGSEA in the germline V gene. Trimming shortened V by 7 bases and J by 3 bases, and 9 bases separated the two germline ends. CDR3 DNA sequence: TGCAGCGGTTACAGGGACTATGGCTACACCTTC. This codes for CSGYRDYGYTF.

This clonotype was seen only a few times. CDR3 amino acids: CSSIQGYEQYF. The CDR3 bases are TGCAGCAGCATTCAGGGCTACGAGCAGTACTTC. The J gene is TRBJ2-7, the V gene TRBV29-1; D perhaps matches TRBD1 (5 bases). This CDR3 region has 11 residues. From germline, CDR1 is SQVTM and CDR2 ANQGSEA. V lost 8 bases and J lost 3, with 11 bases in between.

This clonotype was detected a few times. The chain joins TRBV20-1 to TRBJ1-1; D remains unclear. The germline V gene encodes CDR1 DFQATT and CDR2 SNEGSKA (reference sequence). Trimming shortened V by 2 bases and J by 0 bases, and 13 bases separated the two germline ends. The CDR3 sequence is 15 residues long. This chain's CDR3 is CSARKPPRMNTEAFF. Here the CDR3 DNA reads TGCAGTGCTAGAAAGCCTCCAAGGATGAACACTGAAGCTTTCTTT.

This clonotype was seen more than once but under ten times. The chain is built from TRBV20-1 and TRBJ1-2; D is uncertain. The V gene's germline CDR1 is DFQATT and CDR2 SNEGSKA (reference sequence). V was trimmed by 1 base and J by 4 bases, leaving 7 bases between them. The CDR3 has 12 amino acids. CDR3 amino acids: CSARVQSYGYTF. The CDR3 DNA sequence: TGCAGTGCTAGAGTTCAATCCTATGGCTACACCTTC.

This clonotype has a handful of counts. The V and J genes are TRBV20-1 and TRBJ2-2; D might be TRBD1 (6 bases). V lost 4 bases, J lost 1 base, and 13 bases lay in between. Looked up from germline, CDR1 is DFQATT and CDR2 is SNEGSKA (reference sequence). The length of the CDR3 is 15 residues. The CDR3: CSAKIPGQNTGELFF. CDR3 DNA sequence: TGCAGTGCTAAAATACCGGGACAGAACACCGGGGAGCTGTTTTTT.

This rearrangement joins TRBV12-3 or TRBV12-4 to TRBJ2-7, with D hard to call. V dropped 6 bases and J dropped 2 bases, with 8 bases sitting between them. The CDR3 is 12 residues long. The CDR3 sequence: CASRGLPYEQYF. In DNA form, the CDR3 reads TGTGCCAGCAGAGGCCTACCCTACGAGCAGTACTTC.

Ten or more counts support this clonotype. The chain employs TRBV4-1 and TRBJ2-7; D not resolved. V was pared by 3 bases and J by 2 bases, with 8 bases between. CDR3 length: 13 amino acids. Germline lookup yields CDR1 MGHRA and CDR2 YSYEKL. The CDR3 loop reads CASSHAQTYEQYF. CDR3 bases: TGCGCCAGCAGCCATGCACAAACCTACGAGCAGTACTTC.

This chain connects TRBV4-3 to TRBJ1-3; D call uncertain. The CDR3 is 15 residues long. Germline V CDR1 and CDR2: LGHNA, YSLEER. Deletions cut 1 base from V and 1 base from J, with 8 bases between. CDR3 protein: CASSQGWLSGNTIYF. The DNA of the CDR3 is TGCGCCAGCAGCCAAGGATGGCTTTCTGGAAACACCATATATTTT.